This record concerns one T cell receptor (beta chain) sequence. This entry comes from a study of blood T cell repertoires in COVID-19. Profiled with immunoSEQ multiplex PCR; TCRdb holds only in-frame clones, not every one. The repertoire holds 150,000 to 200,000 clones, approximately 87% seen once, with roughly an eighth in the top ten. Germline assignment: CDR1 SQVTM and CDR2 ANQGSEA. Trimming cost V 6 bases and J 4 bases; bases outside gene matches: 9. The CDR3 length is 14 residues. V and J are TRBV29-1 and TRBJ2-5; TRBD1 agrees at 9 bases. The sequencing input was peripheral blood. This sequence was found in a woman aged 70-85 years with COVID-19, enrolled during active disease. Written as DNA, the CDR3 is TGCAGCGTGCCGACAGGGGGAGGACGAGAGACCCAGTACTTC. It is translated as CSVPTGGGRETQYF.